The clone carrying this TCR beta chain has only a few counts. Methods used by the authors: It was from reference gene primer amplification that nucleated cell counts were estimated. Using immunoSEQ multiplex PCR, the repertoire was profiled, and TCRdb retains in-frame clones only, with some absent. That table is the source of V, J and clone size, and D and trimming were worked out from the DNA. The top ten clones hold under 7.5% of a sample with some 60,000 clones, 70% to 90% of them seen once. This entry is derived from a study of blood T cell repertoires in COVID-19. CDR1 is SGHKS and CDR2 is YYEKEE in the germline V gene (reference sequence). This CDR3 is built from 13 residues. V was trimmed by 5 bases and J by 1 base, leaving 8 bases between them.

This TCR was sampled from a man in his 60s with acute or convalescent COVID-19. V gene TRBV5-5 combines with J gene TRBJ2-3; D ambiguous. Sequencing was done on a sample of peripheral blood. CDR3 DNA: TGTGCCAGCAGTCTGGGCGGCACAGATACGCAGTATTTT. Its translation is CASSLGGTDTQYF.